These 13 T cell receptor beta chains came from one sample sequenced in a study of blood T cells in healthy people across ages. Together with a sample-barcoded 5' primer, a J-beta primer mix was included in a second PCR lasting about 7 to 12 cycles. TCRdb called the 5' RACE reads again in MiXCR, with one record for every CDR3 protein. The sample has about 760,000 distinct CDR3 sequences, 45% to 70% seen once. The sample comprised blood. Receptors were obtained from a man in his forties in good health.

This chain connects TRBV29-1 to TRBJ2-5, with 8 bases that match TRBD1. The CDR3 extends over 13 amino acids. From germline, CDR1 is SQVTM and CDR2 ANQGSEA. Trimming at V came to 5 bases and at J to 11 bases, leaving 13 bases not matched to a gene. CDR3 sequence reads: CSVPGTGNRAQYF. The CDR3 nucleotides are TGCAGCGTTCCCGGGACAGGTAATCGCGCGCAGTACTTC.

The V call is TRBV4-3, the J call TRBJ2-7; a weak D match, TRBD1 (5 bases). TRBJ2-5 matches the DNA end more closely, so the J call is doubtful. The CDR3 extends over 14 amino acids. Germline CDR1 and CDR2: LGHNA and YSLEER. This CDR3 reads CASSQGAGMQTQYF. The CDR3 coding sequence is TGCGCCAGCAGCCAAGGGGCAGGGATGCAGACCCAGTACTTC.

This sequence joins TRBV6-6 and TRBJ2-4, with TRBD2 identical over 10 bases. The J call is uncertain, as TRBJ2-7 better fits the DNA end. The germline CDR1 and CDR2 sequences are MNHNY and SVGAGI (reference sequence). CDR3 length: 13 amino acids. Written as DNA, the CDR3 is TGTGCCAGCGCTAGCGGGAGTCCGTACGAGCAGTACTTC. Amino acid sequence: CASASGSPYEQYF.

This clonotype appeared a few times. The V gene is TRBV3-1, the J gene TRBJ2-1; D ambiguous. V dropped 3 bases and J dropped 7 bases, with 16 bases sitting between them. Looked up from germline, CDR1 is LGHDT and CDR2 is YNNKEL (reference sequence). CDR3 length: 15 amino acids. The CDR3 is CASSHRQRPPNEQFF. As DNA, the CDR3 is TGTGCCAGCAGCCACCGGCAACGACCTCCTAATGAGCAGTTCTTC.

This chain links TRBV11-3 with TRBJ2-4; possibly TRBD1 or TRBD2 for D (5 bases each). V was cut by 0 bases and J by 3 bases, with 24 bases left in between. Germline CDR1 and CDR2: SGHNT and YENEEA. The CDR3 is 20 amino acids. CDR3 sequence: CASSLEGRVGPTRDKNIQYF. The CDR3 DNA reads TGTGCCAGCAGCTTAGAGGGCCGGGTGGGGCCTACTAGGGACAAAAACATTCAGTACTTC.

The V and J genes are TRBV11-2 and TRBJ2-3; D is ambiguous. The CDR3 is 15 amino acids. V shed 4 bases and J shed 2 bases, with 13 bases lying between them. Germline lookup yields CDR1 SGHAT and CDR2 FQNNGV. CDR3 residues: CASSSQRTPTDTQYF. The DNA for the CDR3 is TGTGCCAGCAGCTCCCAAAGGACGCCCACAGATACGCAGTATTTT.

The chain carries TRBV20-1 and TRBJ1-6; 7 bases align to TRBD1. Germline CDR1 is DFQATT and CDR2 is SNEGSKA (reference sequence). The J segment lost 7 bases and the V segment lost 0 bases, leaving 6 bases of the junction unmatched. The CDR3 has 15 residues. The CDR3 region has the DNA TGCAGTGCTAGAGATCTCAACAGGGGAAATTCACCCCTCCACTTT. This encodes CSARDLNRGNSPLHF.

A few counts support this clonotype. CDR3: CASSFRDRGNSPLHF. CDR3 sequence (DNA): TGTGCCAGCAGTTTCAGAGACAGGGGTAATTCACCCCTCCACTTT. The chain couples TRBV12-3 or TRBV12-4 to TRBJ1-6; 8 bases line up with TRBD1. This CDR3 is built from 15 residues. The junction had 4 bases not matched to a gene; V was cut back by 3 bases and J by 6 bases.

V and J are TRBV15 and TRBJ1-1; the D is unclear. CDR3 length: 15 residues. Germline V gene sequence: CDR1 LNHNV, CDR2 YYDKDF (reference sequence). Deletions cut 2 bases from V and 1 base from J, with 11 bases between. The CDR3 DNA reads TGTGCCACCAGCAGAACGGTAGTTCAGAACACTGAAGCTTTCTTT. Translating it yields CATSRTVVQNTEAFF.

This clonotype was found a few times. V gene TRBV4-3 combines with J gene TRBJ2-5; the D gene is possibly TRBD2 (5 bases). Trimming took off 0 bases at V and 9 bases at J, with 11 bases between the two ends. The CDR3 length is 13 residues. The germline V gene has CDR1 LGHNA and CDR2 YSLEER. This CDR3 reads CASSQELVRAQYF. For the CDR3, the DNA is TGCGCCAGCAGCCAAGAACTAGTCCGAGCCCAGTACTTC.

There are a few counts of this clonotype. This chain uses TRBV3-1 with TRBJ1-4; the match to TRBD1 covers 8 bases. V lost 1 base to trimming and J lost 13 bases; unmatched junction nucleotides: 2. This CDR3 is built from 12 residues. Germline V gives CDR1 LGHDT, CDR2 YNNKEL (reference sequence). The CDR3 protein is CASSQGDRRLFF. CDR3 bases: TGTGCCAGCAGCCAAGGGGACAGGAGACTGTTTTTT.

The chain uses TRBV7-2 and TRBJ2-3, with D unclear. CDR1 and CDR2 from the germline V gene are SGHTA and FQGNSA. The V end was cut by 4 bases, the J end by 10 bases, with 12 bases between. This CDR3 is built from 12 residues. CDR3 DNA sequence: TGTGCCAGCAGCTCTGGGTGGATATCGCAGTATTTT. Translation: CASSSGWISQYF.

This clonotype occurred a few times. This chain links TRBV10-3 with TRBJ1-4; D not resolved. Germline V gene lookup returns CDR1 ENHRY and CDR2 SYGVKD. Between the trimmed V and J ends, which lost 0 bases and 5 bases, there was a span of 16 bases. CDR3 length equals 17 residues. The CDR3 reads CAISESPDNLGNEKLFF. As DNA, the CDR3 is TGTGCCATCAGTGAGTCCCCCGATAATCTCGGGAATGAAAAACTGTTTTTT.